This T cell receptor (beta chain) was identified in a study of early T cells in non-severe SARS-CoV-2 infection. V was trimmed by 6 bases and J by 0 bases, leaving 12 bases between them. CDR3 length equals 15 residues. The germline V gene encodes CDR1 MDHEN and CDR2 SYDVKM. This clonotype was seen at least ten times. Attachment of unique molecular identifiers to individual cDNA molecules was performed. TCRdb itself ran the 5' RACE reads through MiXCR, one entry per CDR3 protein. The data hold under 65,000 distinct CDR3 sequences, with around 11% observed a single time. V gene TRBV28 combines with J gene TRBJ2-4; a weak D match, TRBD1 (6 bases). The source is an adult who was a healthcare worker with PCR-confirmed SARS-CoV-2 infection or an uninfected control (not recorded which). The source material was whole blood. CDR3 loop: CASRDSFLAKNIQYF. DNA of the CDR3: TGTGCCAGCAGGGACAGCTTTTTAGCCAAAAACATTCAGTACTTC.